This TCR beta chain was identified during a study of cytomegalovirus exposure and HLA in healthy donors. As concerns this clone: Its antigen is still unknown.

PCR was performed using 60 Vbeta and 13 Jbeta primers. Using immunoSEQ multiplex PCR, the repertoire was profiled, and TCRdb retains in-frame clones only, with some absent. Of about 99,000 clones listed, 76% were seen once; the top ten hold about a tenth. Healthy bone marrow donors made up the donors. Notes on the study in general: High specificity and sensitivity for cytomegalovirus status were reported for the classifier. The productive fraction for most TCR beta V segments was about 87% or about 30% in an earlier analysis.

Trimming removed 4 bases from V and 2 bases from J; junction bases left unmatched: 6. The CDR3 is 15 amino acids. Germline assignment: CDR1 SGHRS and CDR2 YFSETQ. The clonotype was recovered from a woman in her late teens or twenties in good health and CMV-seropositive. Sequencing input: PBMCs. The chain recombines TRBV5-1 with TRBJ2-5; TRBD2 agrees at 9 bases. The chain's CDR3 is CASSIGTSKQETQYF. The CDR3, as DNA: TGCGCCAGCAGCATAGGGACTAGCAAACAAGAGACCCAGTACTTC.